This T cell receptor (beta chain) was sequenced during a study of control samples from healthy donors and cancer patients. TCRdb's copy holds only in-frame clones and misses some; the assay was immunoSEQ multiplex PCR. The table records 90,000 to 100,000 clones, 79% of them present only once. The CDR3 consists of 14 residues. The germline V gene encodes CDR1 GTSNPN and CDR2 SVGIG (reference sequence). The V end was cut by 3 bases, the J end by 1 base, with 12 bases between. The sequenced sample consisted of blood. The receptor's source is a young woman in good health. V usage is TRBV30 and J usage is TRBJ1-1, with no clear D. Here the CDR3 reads CAWRRSRSNTEAFF. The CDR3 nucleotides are TGTGCCTGGAGGAGGAGCAGGTCGAACACTGAAGCTTTCTTT. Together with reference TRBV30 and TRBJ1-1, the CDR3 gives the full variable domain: SQTIHQWPATLVQPVGSPLSLECTVEGTSNPNLYWYRQAAGRGLQLLFYSVGIGQISSEVPQNLSASRPQDRQFILSSKKLLLSDSGFYLCAWRRSRSNTEAFFGQGTRLTVV.